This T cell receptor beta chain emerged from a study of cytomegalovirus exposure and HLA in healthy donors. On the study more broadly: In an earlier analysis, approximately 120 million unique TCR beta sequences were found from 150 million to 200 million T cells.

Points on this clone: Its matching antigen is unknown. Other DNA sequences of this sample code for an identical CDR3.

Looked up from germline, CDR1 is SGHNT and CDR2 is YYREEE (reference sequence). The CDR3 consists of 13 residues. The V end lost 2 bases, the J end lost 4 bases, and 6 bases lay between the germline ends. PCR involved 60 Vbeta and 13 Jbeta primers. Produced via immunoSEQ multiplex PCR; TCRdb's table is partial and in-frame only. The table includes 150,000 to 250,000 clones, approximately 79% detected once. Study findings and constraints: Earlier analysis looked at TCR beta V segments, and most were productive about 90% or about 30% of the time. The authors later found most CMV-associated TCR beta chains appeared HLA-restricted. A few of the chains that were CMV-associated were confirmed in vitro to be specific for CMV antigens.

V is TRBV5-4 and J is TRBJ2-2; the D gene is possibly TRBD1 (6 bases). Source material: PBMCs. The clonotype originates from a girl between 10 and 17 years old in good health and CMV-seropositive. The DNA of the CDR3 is TGTGCCAGCAGCTTAGGGGGCACCGGGGAGCTGTTTTTT. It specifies CASSLGGTGELFF. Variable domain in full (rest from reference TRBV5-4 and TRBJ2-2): ETGVTQSPTHLIKTRGQQVTLRCSSQSGHNTVSWYQQALGQGPQFIFQYYREEENGRGNFPPRFSGLQFPNYSSELNVNALELDDSALYLCASSLGGTGELFFGEGSRLTVL.